This TCR beta chain was retrieved from a study of cytomegalovirus exposure and HLA in healthy donors. The PCR contained 60 Vbeta and 13 Jbeta primers. Produced via immunoSEQ multiplex PCR; TCRdb's table is partial and in-frame only. The data hold about 210,000 clones, with roughly 85% observed a single time. Germline lookup yields CDR1 SGHRS and CDR2 YFSETQ. CDR3 length: 14 amino acids. Unmatched junction bases numbered 8, after V lost 4 bases and J lost 6 bases. The source material was PBMCs. The V gene is TRBV5-1, the J gene TRBJ2-7; 9 nucleotides match TRBD1. The source is a male donor in good health and CMV-seronegative. This CDR3 reads CASSATGGPSEQYF. DNA for the CDR3: TGCGCCAGCAGCGCCACAGGGGGCCCCTCCGAGCAGTACTTC.